This T cell receptor beta chain was sequenced for a study of blood T cell repertoires in COVID-19. Across the whole study: COVID-19 samples from acute and convalescent phases originated in the United States, Italy and Spain. Sample material is recorded as cDNA or gDNA derived from T cells, B-cell-depleted T cells, or PBMCs.

Here immunoSEQ multiplex PCR was the method, and the copy in TCRdb shows in-frame clones only, minus some. The sample records hundreds of thousands of clones, 88% being singletons. Germline CDR1 reads SGHAT; CDR2 reads FQNNGV. The CDR3 length is 14 residues. The germline V and J ends were trimmed by 4 bases and 8 bases, with 15 bases remaining between them. Clinical history reported by participants formed the basis on which cohorts were assigned. The specimen was PBMCs or T cells enriched from blood (not recorded which). The receptor was derived from a woman aged 45-65 years who had recovered from COVID-19. The rearrangement links TRBV11-2 to TRBJ2-1, with D perhaps matching TRBD2 (6 bases). DNA of the CDR3: TGTGCCAGCAGCTCAACATCGGGAGTTCATGAGCAGTTCTTC. Amino acids: CASSSTSGVHEQFF.